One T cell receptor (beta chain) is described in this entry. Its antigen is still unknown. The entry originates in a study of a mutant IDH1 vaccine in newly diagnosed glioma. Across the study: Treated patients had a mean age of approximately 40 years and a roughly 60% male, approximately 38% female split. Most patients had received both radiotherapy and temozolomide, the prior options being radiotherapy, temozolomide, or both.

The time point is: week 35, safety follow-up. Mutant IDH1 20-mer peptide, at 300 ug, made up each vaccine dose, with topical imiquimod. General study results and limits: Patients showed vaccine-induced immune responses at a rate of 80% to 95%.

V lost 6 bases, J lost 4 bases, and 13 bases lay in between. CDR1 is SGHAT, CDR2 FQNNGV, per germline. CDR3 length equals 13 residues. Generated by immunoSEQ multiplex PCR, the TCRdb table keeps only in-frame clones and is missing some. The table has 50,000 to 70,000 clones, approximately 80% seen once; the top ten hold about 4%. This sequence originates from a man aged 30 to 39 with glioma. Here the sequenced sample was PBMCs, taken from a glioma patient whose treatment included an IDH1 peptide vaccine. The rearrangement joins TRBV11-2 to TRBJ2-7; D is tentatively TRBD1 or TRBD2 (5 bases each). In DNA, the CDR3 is TGTGCCAGCAGGAGGGTGGGGGAGTACGAGCAGTACTTC. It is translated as CASRRVGEYEQYF.